These T cell receptor beta chains were read from a single sample in a study of T cells after yellow fever vaccination. From the 5' RACE reads, TCRdb called clonotypes with MiXCR, one entry per CDR3 protein. The sample includes about 320,000 distinct CDR3 sequences, approximately 4.3% seen only once; the top ten take just under 20%. Sequences were derived from PBMCs, sampled 15 days after the yellow fever booster vaccination. The receptors come from a man aged 18 to 29 who received the YFV17D yellow fever vaccine. CDR3s include the opening cysteine and the closing phenylalanine or tryptophan. A D gene is named only where the DNA matches it firmly. Clone size is shown for a subset of rows, as once, few, many or a class of expanded clone.

v_gene,abundance,d_gene,j_gene,CDR3nt,CDR3aa
TRBV4-1,few,.,TRBJ2-2,TGCGCCAGCAGCCAATCGAGGGAAATAAACACCGGGGAGCTGTTTTTT,CASSQSREINTGELFF
TRBV5-1,many,.,TRBJ2-5,TGCGCCAGCAGCCAAGGAGATCTTCTCGGCCAAGAGACCCAGTACTTC,CASSQGDLLGQETQYF
TRBV3-1,few,.,TRBJ1-2,TGTGCCAGCAGCCAGCCGGGACACATAAAAGATGGCTACACCTTC,CASSQPGHIKDGYTF
TRBV20-1,few,.,TRBJ1-5,TGCAGTGCTAGAAGGGGAGGGGCGATCATCAATCAGCCCCAGCATTTT,CSARRGGAIINQPQHF
TRBV12-3/TRBV12-4,few,TRBD1,TRBJ1-5,TGTGCCAGCCCCCAGGGGGGCCAGCCCCAGCATTTT,CASPQGGQPQHF
TRBV29-1,few,.,TRBJ1-2,TGCAGCGTTGCGGGGCAGGGGTCCGGCTACACCTTC,CSVAGQGSGYTF
TRBV4-2,many,.,TRBJ2-3,TGTGCCAGCAGCCAAGATTGGGGGGCGACAGATACGCAGTATTTT,CASSQDWGATDTQYF
TRBV7-2,.,.,TRBJ1-1,TGTGCCAGCAGCCACGGGGGGAGGACTGAAGCTTTCTTT,CASSHGGRTEAFF
TRBV10-2,few,.,TRBJ2-7,TGCGCCAGCAGTGTGGTATTTAGCGCCGAGCAGTACTTC,CASSVVFSAEQYF
TRBV7-9,many,TRBD2,TRBJ2-1,TGTGCCAGCAGCTCAGGACTAGCCCTATACAATGAGCAGTTCTTC,CASSSGLALYNEQFF
TRBV20-1,many,.,TRBJ2-1,TGCAGTGCCGTTGAGAACGGGGGTGAGCAGTTCTTC,CSAVENGGEQFF
TRBV18,many,.,TRBJ2-7,TGTGCCAGCTCGCCTGCCCCGTTTTCCTACGAGCAGTACTTC,CASSPAPFSYEQYF
TRBV20-1,many,.,TRBJ1-5,TGCAGTGCCACGGGGGGTAATCAGCCCCAGCATTTT,CSATGGNQPQHF
TRBV3-1,few,.,TRBJ2-3,TGTGCCAGCAGCCAAGGTTCGGGGGCCCGGGTAGATACGCAGTATTTT,CASSQGSGARVDTQYF
TRBV4-3,many,.,TRBJ2-4,TGCGCCAGCAGCCAAGAAACTGTACCTAAAGCCAAAAACATTCAGTACTTC,CASSQETVPKAKNIQYF
TRBV4-2,many,TRBD1,TRBJ1-2,TGTGCCAGCAGCCAAACCGGGACAGGGATTTATGGCTACACCTTC,CASSQTGTGIYGYTF
TRBV7-2,many,.,TRBJ2-4,TGTGCCAGCAGCTTAGGGCAGGGGAACATTCAGTACTTC,CASSLGQGNIQYF
TRBV3-1,many,.,TRBJ1-5,TGTGCCAGCAGCCAACAGGGGAGCAATCAGCCCCAGCATTTT,CASSQQGSNQPQHF
TRBV11-2,many,TRBD1,TRBJ2-7,TGTGCCAGCAGCTCGACAGGGGGCTCGAACGAGCAGTACTTC,CASSSTGGSNEQYF
TRBV5-1,many,.,TRBJ2-7,TGCGCCAGCAGCTTGGAGGCAGGGGTCTACGAGCAGTACTTC,CASSLEAGVYEQYF